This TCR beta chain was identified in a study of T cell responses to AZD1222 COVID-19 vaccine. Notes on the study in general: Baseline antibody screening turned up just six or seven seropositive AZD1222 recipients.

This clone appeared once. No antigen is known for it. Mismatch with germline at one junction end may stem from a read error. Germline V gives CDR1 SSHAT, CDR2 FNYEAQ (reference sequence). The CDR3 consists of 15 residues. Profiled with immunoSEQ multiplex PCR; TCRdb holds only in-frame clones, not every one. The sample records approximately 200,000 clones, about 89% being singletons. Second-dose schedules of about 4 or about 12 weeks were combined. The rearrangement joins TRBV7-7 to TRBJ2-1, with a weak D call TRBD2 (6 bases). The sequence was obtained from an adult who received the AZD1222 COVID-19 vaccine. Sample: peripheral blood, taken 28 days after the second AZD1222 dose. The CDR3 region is CASSLTYTSFDEQFF. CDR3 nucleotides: TGTGCTAGCAGCCTTACATATACTAGCTTCGATGAGCAGTTCTTC. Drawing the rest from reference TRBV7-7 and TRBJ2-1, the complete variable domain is GAGVSQSPRYKVTKRGQDVTLRCDPISSHATLYWYQQALGQGPEFLTYFNYEAQPDKSGLPSDRFSAERPEGSISTLTIQRTEQRDSAMYRCASSLTYTSFDEQFFGPGTRLTVL.